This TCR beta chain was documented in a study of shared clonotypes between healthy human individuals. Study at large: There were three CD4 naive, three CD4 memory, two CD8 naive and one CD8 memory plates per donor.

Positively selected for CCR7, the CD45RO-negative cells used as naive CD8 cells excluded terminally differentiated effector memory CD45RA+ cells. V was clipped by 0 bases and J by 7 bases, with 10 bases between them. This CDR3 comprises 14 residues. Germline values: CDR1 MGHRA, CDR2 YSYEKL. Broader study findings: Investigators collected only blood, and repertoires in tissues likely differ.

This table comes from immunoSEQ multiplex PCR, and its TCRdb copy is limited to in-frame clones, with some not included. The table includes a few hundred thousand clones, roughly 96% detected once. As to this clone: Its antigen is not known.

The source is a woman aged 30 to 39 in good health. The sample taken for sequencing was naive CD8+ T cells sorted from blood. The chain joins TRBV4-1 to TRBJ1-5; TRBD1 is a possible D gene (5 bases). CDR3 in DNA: TGCGCCAGCAGCCAAGATTCAGGGAGGCAGCCCCAGCATTTT. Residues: CASSQDSGRQPQHF.